This T cell receptor beta chain was sequenced in a study of human T cells and chemical hapten exposure. Overall study results and limits: Because all patients had alopecia, their immune responses might differ from healthy ones.

For this clonotype: The antigen remains undetermined.

TCRdb re-derived calls from the RACE reads in MiXCR, one entry per CDR3 protein. The sample comprises 90,000 or so distinct CDR3 sequences, under 12% of which are singletons, and 2% to 2.5% rests with the top ten. The time point was: patch test 1, 2 weeks after DPC sensitization. The treatment is: therapeutic diphenylcyclopropenone sensitization with weekly scalp DPC. Sequencing used whole blood, obtained in connection with sensitization to the hapten diphenylcyclopropenone (DPC). The source is a man in his forties or fifties with alopecia areata. Some clones in this sample may be carry-over from other donors' samples.

The CDR3, as DNA: TGTGCCAGTAGGAAACTAGATCCGATCTCTGGGGCCAACGTCCTGACTTTC. It specifies CASRKLDPISGANVLTF. The chain links TRBV19 to TRBJ2-6, with TRBD2 as a possible D gene (5 bases). From germline, CDR1 is LNHDA and CDR2 SQIVND (reference sequence). With 6 bases removed from V and 0 bases from J, the gap between germline ends came to 15 bases. The CDR3 runs 17 residues. The variable domain in full, completed from reference TRBV19 and TRBJ2-6, reads DGGITQSPKYLFRKEGQNVTLSCEQNLNHDAMYWYRQDPGQGLRLIYYSQIVNDFQKGDIAEGYSVSREKKESFPLTVTSAQKNPTAFYLCASRKLDPISGANVLTFGAGSRLTVL.